The present entry profiles one TCR beta chain with its context. Its antigen is not identified. 5'RACE template switching built TCR beta cDNA with unique molecular identifiers. TCRdb reprocessed the 5' RACE reads and keeps a single row for each CDR3 protein, giving no DNA. The sample holds about 400,000 distinct CDR3 sequences. This sample is part of a study of T cells expressing NK-cell markers. Across the study: Just one sequenced donor of eight was HCMV-seronegative, while seven were seropositive. General study results and limits: Among CD8+ T cells from more than five donors, dominant NKG2C+ clonotypes accounted for about 1.0-7.0%.

This clonotype was sampled from a woman aged 45-65 years in good health. Sequencing was done on a sample of blood T cells: a sorted CD56 or NKG2C T cell subset, CD4+ or CD8+ T cells, or bulk PBMC T cells (not recorded which).

The CDR3 is CASSYMGLVREQYF. The V call is TRBV6-6, the J call TRBJ2-7; the TCRdb call, TRBD2, lacks DNA for checking. The germline V gene encodes CDR1 MNHNY and CDR2 SVGAGI (reference sequence). The CDR3 totals 14 residues.